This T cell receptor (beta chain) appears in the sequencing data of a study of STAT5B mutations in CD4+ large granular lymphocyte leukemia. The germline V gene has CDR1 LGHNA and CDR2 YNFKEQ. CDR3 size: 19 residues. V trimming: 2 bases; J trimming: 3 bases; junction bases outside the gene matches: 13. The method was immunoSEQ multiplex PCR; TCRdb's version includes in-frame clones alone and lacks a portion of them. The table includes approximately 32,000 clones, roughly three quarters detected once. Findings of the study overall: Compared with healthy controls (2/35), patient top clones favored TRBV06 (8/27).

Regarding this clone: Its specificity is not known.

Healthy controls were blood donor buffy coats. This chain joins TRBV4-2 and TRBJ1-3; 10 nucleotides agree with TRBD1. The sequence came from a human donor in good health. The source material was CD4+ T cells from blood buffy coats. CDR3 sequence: CASSQLTGTGESSGNTIYF. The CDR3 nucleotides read TGTGCCAGCAGCCAACTTACCGGGACAGGGGAATCAAGTGGAAACACCATATATTTT.